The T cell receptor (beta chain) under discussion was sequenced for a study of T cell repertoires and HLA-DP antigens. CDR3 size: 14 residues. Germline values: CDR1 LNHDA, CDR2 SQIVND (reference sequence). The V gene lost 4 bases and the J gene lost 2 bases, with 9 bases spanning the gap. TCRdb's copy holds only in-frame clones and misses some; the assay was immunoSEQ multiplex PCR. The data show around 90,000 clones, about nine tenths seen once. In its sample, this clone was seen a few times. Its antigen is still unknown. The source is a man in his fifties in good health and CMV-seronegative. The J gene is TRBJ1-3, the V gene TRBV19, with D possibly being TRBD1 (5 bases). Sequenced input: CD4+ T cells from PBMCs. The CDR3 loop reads CASSKRGAGNTIYF. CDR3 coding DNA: TGTGCCAGTAGTAAGAGGGGTGCTGGAAACACCATATATTTT. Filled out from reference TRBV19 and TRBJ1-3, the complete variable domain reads DGGITQSPKYLFRKEGQNVTLSCEQNLNHDAMYWYRQDPGQGLRLIYYSQIVNDFQKGDIAEGYSVSREKKESFPLTVTSAQKNPTAFYLCASSKRGAGNTIYFGEGSWLTVV.